The 16 T cell receptor beta chains presented below share a single source sample, sequenced in a study of CD8 T cells in ankylosing spondylitis. TCRdb re-analysed the 5' RACE reads in MiXCR, keeping a single row per CDR3 protein. Of approximately 350,000 distinct CDR3 sequences listed, about 14% are singletons. Sequenced: blood, either unsorted or a sorted T cell fraction (not recorded which). These receptor sequences come from a male donor with ankylosing spondylitis or in good health (not recorded which).

The sample holds a few counts of this clonotype. This chain joins TRBV20-1 and TRBJ1-4, with TRBD1 identical over 7 bases. The germline CDR1 and CDR2 sequences are DFQATT and SNEGSKA (reference sequence). The CDR3 has 13 residues. Losses at the gene ends were 5 bases for V and 2 bases for J; bases not matched to a gene: 2. CDR3 loop: CSALRGTNEKLFF. CDR3 nucleotides: TGCAGTGCTCTCAGGGGGACTAATGAAAAACTGTTTTTT.

This clonotype came up a few times. The chain combines TRBV5-1 with TRBJ2-3; D assignment may be TRBD1 or TRBD2 (6 bases each). The germline V and J ends were trimmed by 4 bases and 0 bases, with 18 bases remaining between them. The CDR3 has 17 residues. Germline V gene lookup returns CDR1 SGHRS and CDR2 YFSETQ. The CDR3 region has the DNA TGCGCCAGCAGCAATTCGGTCGGGGGCGCGAGCACAGATACGCAGTATTTT. Amino acid sequence: CASSNSVGGASTDTQYF.

This clonotype came up a few times. The chain recombines TRBV12-3 or TRBV12-4 with TRBJ1-2, with unresolved D. This CDR3 comprises 15 residues. V was cut by 2 bases and J by 6 bases, with 16 bases left in between. The CDR3 spells CASSLKRGGSDGYTF. For the CDR3, the DNA is TGTGCCAGCAGTTTAAAGCGGGGAGGGTCCGATGGCTACACCTTC.

This clonotype was counted only a few times. This chain links TRBV6-1 with TRBJ2-1; 7 nucleotides line up with TRBD2. V shed 6 bases and J 0 bases; nucleotides not matched to a gene: 5. The germline CDR1 and CDR2 sequences are MNHNS and SASEGT. The CDR3 loop spans 15 amino acids. The CDR3 loop reads CASRVLADSYNEQFF. The CDR3 DNA reads as TGTGCCAGCAGGGTCCTAGCGGACTCCTACAATGAGCAGTTCTTC.

This clonotype was found a few times. The chain carries TRBV4-1 and TRBJ2-3; TRBD2 matches at 8 bases. Looked up from germline, CDR1 is MGHRA and CDR2 is YSYEKL. V lost 7 bases to trimming and J lost 2 bases; unmatched junction nucleotides: 14. This CDR3 region has 17 residues. The CDR3 DNA is TGCGCCAGCACCCTCTACGGAAGCGGGGGATCCACAGATACGCAGTATTTT. Translated, it gives CASTLYGSGGSTDTQYF.

The V gene is TRBV5-1, the J gene TRBJ2-7; D is unresolved. The CDR3 runs to 13 residues. Trimming removed 6 bases at V and 2 bases at J, with 12 bases between. Per germline, CDR1 SGHRS and CDR2 YFSETQ. In DNA form, the CDR3 reads TGCGCCAGCACCCGTCATGGGACCTACGAGCAGTACTTC. This translates into CASTRHGTYEQYF.

In its sample, this clonotype was seen many times. The J gene is TRBJ1-2, the V gene TRBV12-3 or TRBV12-4; 8 bases are shared with TRBD1. The CDR3 extends over 14 amino acids. Trimming at V came to 6 bases and at J to 2 bases, leaving 5 bases not matched to a gene. The CDR3 region has the DNA TGTGCCAGCAGCCGGACAGGGACGAACTATGGCTACACCTTC. Protein sequence: CASSRTGTNYGYTF.

At least ten counts were recorded for this clonotype. This rearrangement joins TRBV10-3 to TRBJ1-1; 7 nucleotides line up with TRBD1. The CDR3 extends over 14 amino acids. The germline gives CDR1 ENHRY, CDR2 SYGVKD. V lost 3 bases to trimming and J lost 1 base; unmatched junction nucleotides: 2. The CDR3 protein is CAISDQGGNTEAFF. For the CDR3, the DNA is TGTGCCATCAGTGACCAGGGGGGGAACACTGAAGCTTTCTTT.

The V and J genes are TRBV9 and TRBJ2-5; 8 bases line up with TRBD2. This CDR3 is 16 amino acids long. The V gene end was trimmed by 1 base and the J gene end by 3 bases; junction bases not matched to a gene: 8. CDR1 is SGDLS and CDR2 is YYNGEE in the germline V gene. Here the CDR3 reads CASSVFLAGPEETQYF. The CDR3 DNA follows: TGTGCCAGCAGCGTATTCTTAGCGGGACCAGAAGAGACCCAGTACTTC.

This clonotype was seen only once. This sequence joins TRBV11-2 and TRBJ1-6; no reliable D call. Germline V gene data show CDR1 as SGHAT and CDR2 as FQNNGV. V was pared by 3 bases and J by 13 bases, with 13 bases between. The CDR3 totals 13 residues. CDR3 amino acids: CASSFAQPQPLHF. CDR3 sequence (DNA): TGTGCCAGCAGCTTCGCCCAGCCGCAGCCCCTCCACTTT.

This clonotype has ten or more counts. The chain couples TRBV20-1 to TRBJ2-1; 7 nucleotides match TRBD2. This CDR3 is 11 amino acids long. Germline-derived CDR1 and CDR2 are DFQATT and SNEGSKA (reference sequence). The junction had 5 bases not matched to a gene; V was cut back by 3 bases and J by 12 bases. CDR3: CSASPGGGQFF. CDR3 DNA sequence: TGCAGTGCTAGCCCGGGAGGAGGGCAGTTCTTC.

The J gene is TRBJ2-5, the V gene TRBV6-1; D may match TRBD1 or TRBD2 (6 bases each). Germline V gene lookup returns CDR1 MNHNS and CDR2 SASEGT. The CDR3 has 15 residues. The V end was cut by 2 bases, the J end by 12 bases, with 22 bases between. The CDR3 region has the DNA TGTGCCAGCAGTGAAATTAGGGGGGCTAGTCGGGCGAAGTACTTC. It codes for CASSEIRGASRAKYF.

Note on this clonotype: An end of the junction differs from the germline gene, which may be a read error. The V gene is TRBV6-1, the J gene TRBJ2-3; 10 bases fit TRBD2. Germline V lookup: CDR1 MNHNS, CDR2 SASEGT. CDR3 size: 16 residues. CDR3: CASNLAGEFRSDTQYF. The CDR3 DNA is TGTGCCAGCAACCTAGCGGGGGAGTTCAGAAGTGATACGCAGTATTTC.

This clonotype appeared a few times. The DNA of the CDR3 is TGTGCTAGTGGTTTGGGACGGGCCGGGGAGCTGTTTTTT. Translation gives CASGLGRAGELFF. This rearrangement joins TRBV12-5 to TRBJ2-2; D ambiguous. Per the germline V gene, CDR1 is LGHNT and CDR2 is FRNRAP. The CDR3 runs to 13 residues. Trimming took off 1 base at V and 6 bases at J, with 6 bases between the two ends.

The chain employs TRBV18 and TRBJ2-3, with D possibly being TRBD1 or TRBD2 (5 bases each). Trimming removed 2 bases from V and 1 base from J, with 16 bases in between. The CDR3 length is 17 residues. CDR1 and CDR2 from the germline V gene are KGHSH and LQKENI. CDR3 protein: CASSPRGPNTRTDTQYF. The CDR3 DNA is TGTGCCAGCTCACCAAGGGGACCAAATACTCGCACAGATACGCAGTATTTT. Combining the CDR3 with reference TRBV18 and TRBJ2-3 gives the whole variable domain NAGVMQNPRHLVRRRGQEARLRCSPMKGHSHVYWYRQLPEEGLKFMVYLQKENIIDESGMPKERFSAEFPKEGPSILRIQQVVRGDSAAYFCASSPRGPNTRTDTQYFGPGTRLTVL.

This clonotype was recorded a few times. The rearrangement links TRBV12-3 or TRBV12-4 to TRBJ2-5; D remains ambiguous. The CDR3 has 13 amino acids. With 6 bases removed from V and 4 bases from J, the gap between germline ends came to 12 bases. The CDR3 sequence: CASSHDWGETQYF. In DNA form, the CDR3 reads TGTGCCAGCAGCCACGACTGGGGAGAGACCCAGTACTTC.